These 18 T cell receptor beta chains were all obtained from the same sample, sequenced in a study of blood T cell repertoires in COVID-19. Only in-frame clones appear in the TCRdb table, and some are missing; sequencing was by immunoSEQ multiplex PCR. The sample shows under 300,000 clones, around nine tenths of them seen only once. The source material was peripheral blood. All receptors derive from a middle-aged woman who had recovered from COVID-19.

The rearrangement links TRBV2 to TRBJ1-1, with a weak D call TRBD1 (5 bases). V was pared by 6 bases and J by 1 base, with 9 bases between. Germline V gene sequence: CDR1 SNHLY, CDR2 FYNNEI. The CDR3 has 13 residues. As DNA, the CDR3 is TGTGCCAGCAGGCTTCAGGGGAACACTGAAGCTTTCTTT. This sequence encodes CASRLQGNTEAFF.

This clone appeared once. The chain has TRBV5-1 and TRBJ1-3; TRBD1 matches 7 bases. This CDR3 region has 15 residues. V trimming: 0 bases; J trimming: 5 bases; junction bases outside the gene matches: 5. The germline CDR1 and CDR2 sequences are SGHRS and YFSETQ. This CDR3 is CASSLAGTDRNTIYF. Here the CDR3 DNA reads TGCGCCAGCAGCTTGGCCGGGACAGACAGAAACACCATATATTTT.

The J gene is TRBJ2-7, the V gene TRBV7-2, with D perhaps TRBD1 (5 bases). The V and J ends lost 1 base and 0 bases respectively, with 16 bases between them. Per the germline V gene, CDR1 is SGHTA and CDR2 is FQGNSA. The CDR3 covers 17 residues. CDR3 region: CASSLGYRPPDSYEQYF. In nucleotides, the CDR3 is TGTGCCAGCAGCTTAGGCTACAGGCCCCCCGACTCCTACGAGCAGTACTTC. Together with reference TRBV7-2 and TRBJ2-7, the CDR3 gives the full variable domain: GAGVSQSPSNKVTEKGKDVELRCDPISGHTALYWYRQSLGQGLEFLIYFQGNSAPDKSGLPSDRFSAERTGGSVSTLTIQRTQQEDSAVYLCASSLGYRPPDSYEQYFGPGTRLTVT.

CDR3 protein: CASSPTPPGGVAGANVLTF. In nucleotides, the CDR3 is TGTGCCAGCAGCCCCACCCCTCCAGGGGGAGTGGCCGGGGCCAACGTCCTGACTTTC. V gene TRBV7-3 combines with J gene TRBJ2-6; 7 nucleotides agree with TRBD1. This CDR3 has 19 residues. CDR1 and CDR2 from the germline V gene are SGHTA and FQGTGA. J lost 4 bases, V lost 5 bases, and 17 bases had no gene match.

The genes are TRBV7-6 and TRBJ1-4; TRBD1 matches at 8 bases. This CDR3 contains 16 residues. CDR1 is SGHVS and CDR2 is FNYEAQ in the germline V gene. The trim removed 4 bases at V and 8 bases at J, leaving 12 bases unmatched. CDR3 DNA: TGTGCCAGCAGCTCCTATTACGACAGGGGTAAAGAAAAACTGTTTTTT. It translates to CASSSYYDRGKEKLFF.

The rearrangement joins TRBV9 to TRBJ2-1; 11 bases are shared with TRBD2. In germline, CDR1 is SGDLS, CDR2 YYNGEE. The CDR3 has 14 residues. The V and J ends lost 4 bases and 6 bases, in that order; junction bases with no gene match: 3. The CDR3 protein is CASSTTSGVNEQFF. The CDR3 DNA sequence: TGTGCCAGCAGCACGACTAGCGGGGTCAATGAGCAGTTCTTC.

V usage is TRBV24-1 and J usage is TRBJ2-7; 10 bases fit TRBD1. Unmatched junction bases numbered 7, after V lost 4 bases and J lost 5 bases. CDR1 is KGHDR, CDR2 SFDVKD, per germline. The CDR3 loop spans 15 amino acids. The CDR3 loop is CATSDPGTGENEQYF. The CDR3 region has the DNA TGTGCCACCAGTGACCCTGGGACAGGGGAAAACGAGCAGTACTTC.

This clone was seen a few times. The rearrangement joins TRBV14 to TRBJ1-4; D ambiguous. Trimming took off 5 bases at V and 3 bases at J, with 19 bases between the two ends. The germline gives CDR1 SGHDN, CDR2 FVKESK. The CDR3 spans 17 residues. The CDR3 sequence: CASSSHGRGFANEKLFF. The CDR3 DNA sequence: TGTGCCAGCAGCTCACATGGCAGAGGCTTTGCTAATGAAAAACTGTTTTTT.

Here the CDR3 reads CASSSLGSGANVLTF. Here the CDR3 DNA reads TGTGCCAGCTCATCCCTAGGCTCTGGGGCCAACGTCCTGACTTTC. This chain joins TRBV18 and TRBJ2-6; D is ambiguous. The CDR3 sequence is 15 residues long. The germline CDR1 and CDR2 sequences are KGHSH and LQKENI. Trimming left V 5 bases short and J 0 bases short, with 8 bases between.

This rearrangement joins TRBV7-2 to TRBJ2-1, with 9 bases fitting TRBD1. The CDR3 is made up of 14 amino acids. Trimming at V came to 4 bases and at J to 4 bases, leaving 2 bases not matched to a gene. Per the germline V gene, CDR1 is SGHTA and CDR2 is FQGNSA. CDR3 nucleotides: TGTGCCAGCAGCTGGGACAGGGAGTACAATGAGCAGTTCTTC. Protein product: CASSWDREYNEQFF.

The table lists this clone with a count of one. The chain links TRBV4-3 to TRBJ2-2, with a weak D call TRBD2 (6 bases). CDR3 length: 16 amino acids. The germline V and J ends were trimmed by 0 bases and 2 bases, with 10 bases remaining between them. Germline CDR1 and CDR2: LGHNA and YSLEER. This chain's CDR3 is CASSQDRESNTGELFF. Here the CDR3 DNA reads TGCGCCAGCAGCCAAGATCGGGAGTCAAACACCGGGGAGCTGTTTTTT.

This clone came up a few times. This chain links TRBV18 with TRBJ1-1; D perhaps matches TRBD1 (6 bases). V dropped 3 bases and J dropped 6 bases, with 20 bases sitting between them. Germline V gene sequence: CDR1 KGHSH, CDR2 LQKENI. CDR3 size: 16 residues. CDR3 sequence (DNA): TGTGCCAGCTCACCGACCGGGACAAGGGGAAAGGCTGAAGCTTTCTTT. Translating it yields CASSPTGTRGKAEAFF. Complete variable domain (other parts from reference TRBV18 and TRBJ1-1): NAGVMQNPRHLVRRRGQEARLRCSPMKGHSHVYWYRQLPEEGLKFMVYLQKENIIDESGMPKERFSAEFPKEGPSILRIQQVVRGDSAAYFCASSPTGTRGKAEAFFGQGTRLTVV.

This rearrangement joins TRBV7-8 to TRBJ2-2; 8 nucleotides match TRBD1. Per the germline V gene, CDR1 is SGHVS and CDR2 is FQNEAQ. The trim removed 4 bases at V and 3 bases at J, leaving 10 bases unmatched. The CDR3 consists of 17 residues. As DNA, the CDR3 is TGTGCCAGCAGCTCTGGACAGGGCCTAGGGGACACCGGGGAGCTGTTTTTT. Amino acid sequence: CASSSGQGLGDTGELFF.

The CDR3 DNA reads TGTGCCAGCAGATTAACAGGGGGCTCCTACGAGCAGTACTTC. Translated, it gives CASRLTGGSYEQYF. The J gene is TRBJ2-7, the V gene TRBV6-5; 8 bases map to TRBD1. With V trimmed by 6 bases and J by 0 bases, 4 bases remained unmatched. Germline V gene lookup returns CDR1 MNHEY and CDR2 SVGAGI. This CDR3 has 14 residues.

V gene TRBV7-6 combines with J gene TRBJ2-3, with a weak D call TRBD1 (5 bases). V was pared by 4 bases and J by 4 bases, with 18 bases between. The CDR3 spans 16 residues. Germline V gene data show CDR1 as SGHVS and CDR2 as FNYEAQ. CDR3 sequence: CASSSPRLGQPDTQYF. The CDR3 bases are TGTGCCAGCAGCTCCCCCCGGTTGGGGCAACCAGATACGCAGTATTTT.

This clone was counted a few times. The rearrangement uses TRBV19 and TRBJ1-5; D not certain. The germline CDR1 and CDR2 sequences are LNHDA and SQIVND (reference sequence). The CDR3 has 15 residues. V shed 1 base and J shed 4 bases, with 11 bases lying between them. The CDR3 DNA reads TGTGCCAGTAGTATAGGTCTCGATCGGAATCAGCCCCAGCATTTT. This gives the protein CASSIGLDRNQPQHF.

This clone was recorded only once. The chain carries TRBV18 and TRBJ2-3, with D tentatively TRBD2 (5 bases). CDR1 and CDR2 from the germline V gene are KGHSH and LQKENI. The V gene lost 5 bases and the J gene lost 2 bases, with 11 bases spanning the gap. This CDR3 is 14 amino acids long. As DNA, the CDR3 is TGTGCCAGCTCATCGGGGATCCACACAGATACGCAGTATTTT. Its translation is CASSSGIHTDTQYF.

The count of this clone is one. CDR3 sequence: CASSALAGGPTGELFF. DNA for the CDR3: TGTGCCAGCAGCGCGTTAGCGGGGGGGCCAACCGGGGAGCTGTTTTTT. The rearrangement uses TRBV9 and TRBJ2-2, with 11 nucleotides matching TRBD2. The germline V gene has CDR1 SGDLS and CDR2 YYNGEE. The length of the CDR3 is 16 residues. With 3 bases clipped from V and 5 bases from J, the junction kept 6 bases outside the gene matches.